This T cell receptor (beta chain) was documented in a study of response to subunit inactivated influenza vaccine. Study findings and constraints: There was a suggestion from the authors that each seasonal influenza vaccination recruits few new T cells.

Of note for this clonotype: Its antigen is not known.

Trimming took 3 bases from V and 5 from J, leaving 10 bases between them. The CDR3 extends over 13 amino acids. TCRdb recomputed calls from the RT-PCR reads with MiXCR, one row per CDR3 protein. The sample consists of about 540,000 distinct CDR3 sequences, roughly a quarter of them appearing once. The same specimen was also included in a second study, on T cells expressing NK-cell markers. That paper notes: 5'RACE template switching built TCR beta cDNA with unique molecular identifiers. Among the eight sequenced donors, seven tested HCMV-seropositive and one tested seronegative. For a handful of donors, these clonotypes were likewise the leading ones in the CD3+CD56-NKG2C+ fraction.

This specimen was CD4+ T cells sorted from PBMCs, taken approximately 13 days after vaccination. The J gene is TRBJ1-2, the V gene TRBV12-3 or TRBV12-4, with D unresolved. The sequence came from a man between 45 and 60 years old who received an inactivated influenza vaccine. The CDR3 DNA sequence: TGTGCCAGCAGTTTCGAGGGAAGGTATGGCTACACCTTC. It yields the protein CASSFEGRYGYTF.